These 31 T cell receptor beta chains originate from one sample sequenced in a study of T cell responses to AZD1222 COVID-19 vaccine. Some clones are missing from TCRdb's copy, which holds only in-frame ones; the method was immunoSEQ multiplex PCR. The repertoire has more than 150,000 clones, about 90% of them found once; the top ten carry 0.49%. The sample consisted of peripheral blood, taken on day 0 of AZD1222 vaccination. These receptors were obtained from an adult in good health.

The chain uses TRBV6-2 or TRBV6-3 and TRBJ1-1; D is unresolved. The CDR3 is made up of 11 amino acids. Trimming took off 6 bases at V and 8 bases at J, with 10 bases between the two ends. Germline V gives CDR1 MNHEY, CDR2 SVGEGT. CDR3 amino acids: CASSPRREAFF. In nucleotides, the CDR3 is TGTGCCAGCAGCCCCAGGCGGGAAGCTTTCTTT.

This chain connects TRBV19 to TRBJ1-5, with D hard to call. The length of the CDR3 is 16 residues. Deletions cut 3 bases from V and 0 bases from J, with 12 bases between. CDR1 and CDR2 (germline): LNHDA, SQIVND (reference sequence). This CDR3 is CASSIRASSSNQPQHF. CDR3 sequence (DNA): TGTGCCAGTAGTATCCGGGCATCCTCTAGCAATCAGCCCCAGCATTTT.

In DNA form, the CDR3 reads TGTGCCACCGGACTCCGAGGAACCTACGAGCAGTACTTC. It translates to CATGLRGTYEQYF. The chain employs TRBV15 and TRBJ2-7; weak D call: TRBD2 (5 bases). Germline V gene sequence: CDR1 LNHNV, CDR2 YYDKDF (reference sequence). V lost 8 bases and J 2 bases, leaving 13 bases between the germline ends. This CDR3 has 13 amino acids.

The CDR3, as DNA: TGTGCCAGCAGCCCGGACAGGCCACACTATGGCTACACCTTC. It encodes CASSPDRPHYGYTF. The chain couples TRBV5-6 to TRBJ1-2; TRBD1 matches 7 bases. After removal of 4 bases from V and 3 bases from J, the junction contained 6 bases not matched to a gene. This CDR3 has 14 residues. Germline CDR1 and CDR2: SGHDT and YYEEEE.

This rearrangement joins TRBV19 to TRBJ2-2; 9 nucleotides align to TRBD1. This CDR3 spans 15 amino acids. From germline, CDR1 is LNHDA and CDR2 SQIVND (reference sequence). After removal of 5 bases from V and 5 bases from J, the junction contained 6 bases not matched to a gene. The CDR3 reads CASSPQTGGTGELFF. Written as DNA, the CDR3 is TGTGCCAGTAGTCCTCAGACAGGGGGTACCGGGGAGCTGTTTTTT.

The chain uses TRBV11-1 and TRBJ2-7, with 7 bases aligning to TRBD1. V dropped 5 bases and J dropped 5; count of bases not matched to a gene: 3. Germline-derived CDR1 and CDR2 are SGHAT and FQDESV (reference sequence). CDR3 size: 12 residues. The CDR3 sequence: CASSPDRDEQYF. DNA of the CDR3: TGTGCCAGCAGCCCCGACAGGGACGAGCAGTACTTC. The variable domain in full, completed from reference TRBV11-1 and TRBJ2-7, reads EAEVAQSPRYKITEKSQAVAFWCDPISGHATLYWYRQILGQGPELLVQFQDESVVDDSQLPKDRFSAERLKGVDSTLKIQPAELGDSAMYLCASSPDRDEQYFGPGTRLTVT.

The genes are TRBV19 and TRBJ2-7; no definite D call. The CDR3 extends over 14 amino acids. The V end lost 1 base, the J end lost 2 bases, and 9 bases lay between the germline ends. The germline V gene encodes CDR1 LNHDA and CDR2 SQIVND (reference sequence). Written as DNA, the CDR3 is TGTGCCAGTAGTATAGGTTCAGCCACCTACGAGCAGTACTTC. This codes for CASSIGSATYEQYF.

The V call is TRBV24-1, the J call TRBJ2-1; 7 bases are a match to TRBD2. Trimming cost V 1 base and J 15 bases; bases outside gene matches: 5. Germline V CDR1 and CDR2: KGHDR, SFDVKD. The CDR3 totals 12 residues. The CDR3 loop is CATSDFGGSLFF. The CDR3 coding sequence is TGTGCCACCAGTGATTTCGGCGGGAGTTTGTTCTTC.

The chain uses TRBV6-1 and TRBJ1-2; D is ambiguous. In germline, CDR1 is MNHNS, CDR2 SASEGT. The CDR3 has 14 residues. Trimming left V 1 base short and J 8 bases short, with 14 bases between. As DNA, the CDR3 is TGTGCCAGCAGTGAAGACGGCGGTGTATCAGGCTACACCTTC. This sequence encodes CASSEDGGVSGYTF.

The V call is TRBV21-1, the J call TRBJ2-5; the D call TRBD1 from the table was never checked on the DNA. TRBV21-1 is an annotated pseudogene. The CDR3 runs to 14 residues. CDR3 nucleotide sequence: TGTGCCAGCAGCAAAGGAAGGGGGCGAAAGACCCAGTACTTC. This codes for CASSKGRGRKTQYF.

V usage is TRBV4-3 and J usage is TRBJ1-1; TRBD1 is a possible D gene (5 bases). V lost 0 bases and J 3 bases, leaving 8 bases between the germline ends. The V gene's germline CDR1 is LGHNA and CDR2 YSLEER. This CDR3 has 14 amino acids. This CDR3 is CASSQDEGDTEAFF. CDR3 DNA sequence: TGCGCCAGCAGCCAAGATGAAGGGGACACTGAAGCTTTCTTT.

The rearrangement links TRBV11-3 to TRBJ2-4, with 10 bases lining up with TRBD1. CDR3 size: 16 residues. After removal of 0 bases from V and 7 bases from J, the junction contained 6 bases not matched to a gene. Germline CDR1 reads SGHNT; CDR2 reads YENEEA. The CDR3 DNA reads as TGTGCCAGCAGCTTAGAGACAGGGGGCGGAGGGAACATTCAGTACTTC. This gives the protein CASSLETGGGGNIQYF.

The rearrangement uses TRBV4-3 and TRBJ2-7; possibly TRBD1 or TRBD2 for D (6 bases each). Trimming took 4 bases from V and 2 from J, leaving 9 bases between them. Germline V CDR1 and CDR2: LGHNA, YSLEER. The CDR3 is made up of 13 amino acids. The CDR3, as DNA: TGCGCCAGCAGCCTAGGGGGGCCCTACGAGCAGTACTTC. The encoded protein is CASSLGGPYEQYF.

This sequence joins TRBV7-8 and TRBJ1-5; the D is unclear. V was trimmed by 1 base and J by 2 bases, leaving 12 bases between them. Germline V gives CDR1 SGHVS, CDR2 FQNEAQ. CDR3 length equals 16 residues. This CDR3 is CASSLGAGSRNQPQHF. The DNA of the CDR3 is TGTGCCAGCAGCTTAGGGGCCGGCAGTCGCAATCAGCCCCAGCATTTT.

The chain is built from TRBV7-9 and TRBJ2-7, with D possibly being TRBD1 or TRBD2 (5 bases each). Trimming cost V 4 bases and J 0 bases, with 22 bases left between them. There are 18 residues in the CDR3. Germline loops: CDR1 SEHNR, CDR2 FQNEAQ (reference sequence). The chain's CDR3 is CASSWGSGGRASSYEQYF. Here the CDR3 DNA reads TGTGCCAGCAGCTGGGGCAGCGGAGGCCGAGCGAGCTCCTACGAGCAGTACTTC. Full variable domain (missing parts from reference TRBV7-9 and TRBJ2-7): DTGVSQNPRHKITKRGQNVTFRCDPISEHNRLYWYRQTLGQGPEFLTYFQNEAQLEKSRLLSDRFSAERPKGSFSTLEIQRTEQGDSAMYLCASSWGSGGRASSYEQYFGPGTRLTVT.

The chain uses TRBV4-1 and TRBJ2-3, with TRBD1 matching 7 bases. V was clipped by 3 bases and J by 0 bases; unmatched bases: 18. Germline lookup yields CDR1 MGHRA and CDR2 YSYEKL. The CDR3 extends over 20 amino acids. The CDR3 loop reads CASSHPGQRSGGRSTDTQYF. CDR3 DNA: TGCGCCAGCAGCCATCCGGGACAGCGGTCGGGCGGCAGAAGCACAGATACGCAGTATTTT.

V gene TRBV11-2 combines with J gene TRBJ2-5; 8 positions agree with TRBD1. The germline CDR1 and CDR2 sequences are SGHAT and FQNNGV. The V and J ends lost 5 bases and 6 bases, in that order; junction bases with no gene match: 14. The CDR3 has 16 residues. This CDR3 reads CASSPQGGRGAQTQYF. CDR3 nucleotide sequence: TGTGCCAGCAGCCCACAGGGGGGCAGGGGGGCGCAGACCCAGTACTTC. The entire variable domain, with the rest obtained from reference TRBV11-2 and TRBJ2-5, is as follows: EAGVAQSPRYKIIEKRQSVAFWCNPISGHATLYWYQQILGQGPKLLIQFQNNGVVDDSQLPKDRFSAERLKGVDSTLKIQPAKLEDSAVYLCASSPQGGRGAQTQYFGPGTRLLVL.

This chain's CDR3 is CASSLFLAGGSNEQFF. The CDR3 region has the DNA TGCGCCAGCAGTCTATTCCTAGCGGGAGGGAGCAATGAGCAGTTCTTC. The V and J genes are TRBV5-1 and TRBJ2-1, with TRBD2 matching over 12 bases. Germline CDR1 and CDR2: SGHRS and YFSETQ. The ends lost 5 bases at V and 6 bases at J; junction bases unmatched: 9. This CDR3 has 16 amino acids.

The gene calls are TRBV6-6 and TRBJ1-2, with D maybe TRBD1 (6 bases). This CDR3 contains 15 residues. CDR1 and CDR2 (germline): MNHNY, SVGAGI (reference sequence). V shed 0 bases and J shed 4 bases, with 12 bases lying between them. The CDR3 loop reads CASSYSEGGSYGYTF. The CDR3, as DNA: TGTGCCAGCAGTTACTCTGAGGGGGGGAGCTATGGCTACACCTTC.

The chain couples TRBV30 to TRBJ1-6; a possible D gene is TRBD1 (6 bases). Germline CDR1 reads GTSNPN; CDR2 reads SVGIG (reference sequence). This CDR3 has 15 amino acids. Trimming left V 4 bases short and J 0 bases short, with 10 bases between. The CDR3 nucleotides read TGTGCCTGGACTGTGGACAGCTCCTATAATTCACCCCTCCACTTT. Its translation is CAWTVDSSYNSPLHF.

V usage is TRBV3-1 (or the pseudogene TRBV3-2) and J usage is TRBJ1-4; 7 bases agree with TRBD1. The germline CDR1 and CDR2 sequences are LGHDT and YNNKEL (reference sequence). Unmatched junction bases numbered 12, after V lost 4 bases and J lost 4 bases. The CDR3 totals 17 residues. As DNA, the CDR3 is TGTGCCAGCAGCCTTGGGGTCGGGACAGCCTTTAATGAAAAACTGTTTTTT. Its protein is CASSLGVGTAFNEKLFF.

This chain uses TRBV7-8 with TRBJ2-7; no reliable D call. Between the trimmed V and J ends, which lost 4 bases and 3 bases, there was a span of 16 bases. The length of the CDR3 is 15 residues. CDR1 is SGHVS, CDR2 FQNEAQ, per germline. The CDR3 DNA reads TGTGCCAGCAGCTCCGCTGGGAACAGCTACTACGAGCAGTACTTC. Encoded protein: CASSSAGNSYYEQYF.

CDR3 bases: TGCGCCAGCAGCCCGGACGATGTCTCTGTGTGGGAGCAGTACTTC. Its translation: CASSPDDVSVWEQYF. The chain carries TRBV5-1 and TRBJ2-7; D unresolved. The germline V and J ends were trimmed by 4 bases and 7 bases, with 21 bases remaining between them. From germline, CDR1 is SGHRS and CDR2 YFSETQ. This CDR3 has 15 amino acids.

J is TRBJ2-3 and V is TRBV10-3, with 7 bases that match TRBD1. Germline V gives CDR1 ENHRY, CDR2 SYGVKD. Losses at the gene ends were 6 bases for V and 1 base for J; bases not matched to a gene: 7. The CDR3 extends over 15 amino acids. CDR3 protein: CAISGTAAGTDTQYF. CDR3 DNA sequence: TGTGCCATCAGCGGGACAGCTGCGGGCACAGATACGCAGTATTTT.

The J gene is TRBJ2-5, the V gene TRBV18; 8 bases are a match to TRBD2. CDR1 is KGHSH, CDR2 LQKENI, per germline. With 5 bases clipped from V and 4 bases from J, the junction kept 21 bases outside the gene matches. This CDR3 has 19 amino acids. The CDR3: CASSTTLLTGGPEGETQYF. The CDR3 DNA reads TGTGCCAGCTCAACCACTCTACTGACGGGGGGGCCGGAGGGAGAGACCCAGTACTTC.

The genes are TRBV19 and TRBJ2-1; 11 bases line up with TRBD2. The CDR3 is 13 residues long. The V and J ends lost 7 bases and 12 bases, in that order; junction bases with no gene match: 8. Germline lookup yields CDR1 LNHDA and CDR2 SQIVND (reference sequence). In nucleotides, the CDR3 is TGTGCCAGTACCCGAATAGCGGGGGGGTGGCAGTTCTTC. It yields the protein CASTRIAGGWQFF. Looking up the rest from reference TRBV19 and TRBJ2-1 gives the full variable domain: DGGITQSPKYLFRKEGQNVTLSCEQNLNHDAMYWYRQDPGQGLRLIYYSQIVNDFQKGDIAEGYSVSREKKESFPLTVTSAQKNPTAFYLCASTRIAGGWQFFGPGTRLTVL.

The chain joins TRBV7-8 to TRBJ2-7; 9 positions agree with TRBD2. The J segment lost 0 bases and the V segment lost 7 bases, leaving 7 bases of the junction unmatched. This CDR3 has 15 residues. CDR1 is SGHVS and CDR2 is FQNEAQ in the germline V gene. The DNA of the CDR3 is TGTGCCAGCACCAAAAGGACTAGCGTCTCCTACGAGCAGTACTTC. Translating it yields CASTKRTSVSYEQYF.

The chain couples TRBV3-1 (or the pseudogene TRBV3-2) to TRBJ2-1; maybe TRBD1 (5 bases). Germline V CDR1 and CDR2: LGHDT, YNNKEL (reference sequence). Trimming removed 4 bases from V and 0 bases from J, with 10 bases in between. The CDR3 has 15 amino acids. CDR3 in amino acids: CASSLPGSSYNEQFF. The CDR3 DNA reads TGTGCCAGCAGCCTCCCAGGGTCCTCCTACAATGAGCAGTTCTTC.

The chain links TRBV14 to TRBJ1-1, with TRBD1 as a possible D gene (6 bases). The CDR3 totals 14 residues. V was clipped by 6 bases and J by 1 base, with 12 bases between them. Germline CDR1 is SGHDN and CDR2 is FVKESK. The CDR3 DNA reads TGTGCCAGCAGGCAATGGACAGCGAACACTGAAGCTTTCTTT. It specifies CASRQWTANTEAFF.

The chain joins TRBV2 to TRBJ1-5, with D possibly matching TRBD1 (6 bases). Trimming removed 0 bases from V and 1 base from J, with 13 bases in between. Germline-derived CDR1 and CDR2 are SNHLY and FYNNEI. The CDR3 is 17 amino acids. The CDR3 DNA reads TGTGCCAGCAGTGAAGCGACAGGCAGGTTCAGCAATCAGCCCCAGCATTTT. Amino acids: CASSEATGRFSNQPQHF.

The gene calls are TRBV6-5 and TRBJ1-5; D is unclear. Germline V gives CDR1 MNHEY, CDR2 SVGAGI. This CDR3 has 13 residues. The germline V and J ends were trimmed by 0 bases and 4 bases, with 4 bases remaining between them. The CDR3 protein is CASSYSENQPQHF. Written as DNA, the CDR3 is TGTGCCAGCAGTTACTCAGAAAATCAGCCCCAGCATTTT.